The next 30 T cell receptor beta chains were all read from a single sample in a study of blood T cells in healthy people across ages. A second PCR of 7 to 11 cycles used a sample-barcoded 5' primer and a J-beta primer mix. TCRdb ran MiXCR on the 5' RACE reads and lists one entry per CDR3 protein. The sample consists of a few hundred thousand distinct CDR3 sequences, around 27% of them appearing once. Material: blood. These receptor sequences come from a woman aged 70 to 79 in good health.

V usage is TRBV20-1 and J usage is TRBJ2-7; D remains ambiguous. Looked up from germline, CDR1 is DFQATT and CDR2 is SNEGSKA (reference sequence). This CDR3 spans 11 amino acids. CDR3 residues: CSGTDSYEQYF. The CDR3 DNA follows: TGCAGCGGCACTGACTCCTACGAGCAGTACTTC.

This clonotype occurred a few times. This sequence joins TRBV9 and TRBJ2-1; TRBD2 agrees at 8 bases. The germline CDR1 and CDR2 sequences are SGDLS and YYNGEE. V shed 3 bases and J 6 bases; nucleotides not matched to a gene: 11. The CDR3 has 16 residues. The DNA of the CDR3 is TGTGCCAGCAGCGGGGAGTCGGGAGGGCCCCCCAATGAGCAGTTCTTC. It codes for CASSGESGGPPNEQFF.

The V gene is TRBV7-6, the J gene TRBJ2-5; D uncertain. Germline V gene data show CDR1 as SGHVS and CDR2 as FNYEAQ. The V end was cut by 2 bases, the J end by 5 bases, with 9 bases between. This CDR3 contains 13 residues. The CDR3 nucleotides are TGTGCCAGCAGCTTATGGCAGGTCGAGACCCAGTACTTC. Protein sequence: CASSLWQVETQYF.

This rearrangement joins TRBV3-1 to TRBJ2-5; D is possibly TRBD2 (6 bases). V dropped 4 bases and J dropped 5 bases, with 20 bases sitting between them. The length of the CDR3 is 16 residues. CDR1 is LGHDT and CDR2 is YNNKEL in the germline V gene (reference sequence). The CDR3 coding sequence is TGTGCCAGCAGCCCCAGCGGGCAGAGACGTGGGGAGACCCAGTACTTC. Residues: CASSPSGQRRGETQYF.

In the case of this clonotype: Just one base apart from a much larger clone, this may be a read error. The rearrangement links TRBV18 to TRBJ2-7, with D perhaps matching TRBD2 (6 bases). The CDR3 is made up of 13 amino acids. The germline V and J ends were trimmed by 6 bases and 5 bases, with 14 bases remaining between them. Germline V lookup: CDR1 KGHSH, CDR2 LQKENI. The CDR3 loop is CASSAPPGDEQYF. The DNA of the CDR3 is TGTGCCAGCTCTGCCCCCCCGGGGGACGAGCAGTACTTC.

V usage is TRBV6-5 and J usage is TRBJ2-2; the D gene could be TRBD1 or TRBD2 (5 bases each). V was cut by 3 bases and J by 1 base, with 12 bases left in between. The CDR3 length is 16 residues. Germline CDR1 is MNHEY and CDR2 is SVGAGI. CDR3 nucleotides: TGTGCCAGCAGTTATAAGGGGACGGTGAACACCGGGGAGCTGTTTTTT. Encoded protein: CASSYKGTVNTGELFF.

This clonotype was picked up many times. V usage is TRBV3-1 and J usage is TRBJ2-2; no reliable D call. The CDR3 runs 13 residues. Germline V CDR1 and CDR2: LGHDT, YNNKEL (reference sequence). V was cut by 5 bases and J by 4 bases, with 8 bases left in between. The CDR3 is CASSSRPTGELFF. As DNA, the CDR3 is TGTGCCAGCAGCTCCCGGCCCACCGGGGAGCTGTTTTTT.

The V call is TRBV6-6, the J call TRBJ1-1, with a tentative D call TRBD1 (5 bases). The CDR3 length is 13 residues. V shed 6 bases and J shed 3 bases, with 11 bases lying between them. Germline V gives CDR1 MNHNY, CDR2 SVGAGI (reference sequence). This CDR3 is CASRRGVDTEAFF. DNA of the CDR3: TGTGCCAGCAGACGGGGGGTGGACACTGAAGCTTTCTTT.

This clonotype was seen a few times. This chain joins TRBV29-1 and TRBJ2-5; D gene ambiguous. V lost 1 base and J 5 bases, leaving 8 bases between the germline ends. Germline CDR1 SQVTM, CDR2 ANQGSEA. The CDR3 extends over 12 amino acids. CDR3 loop: CSVEGKVETQYF. In nucleotides, the CDR3 is TGCAGCGTTGAAGGCAAGGTTGAGACCCAGTACTTC.

A few counts support this clonotype. The rearrangement uses TRBV15 and TRBJ1-1, with TRBD1 as a possible D gene (5 bases). This CDR3 has 14 residues. The germline gives CDR1 LNHNV, CDR2 YYDKDF (reference sequence). The germline V and J ends were trimmed by 1 base and 0 bases, with 6 bases remaining between them. This chain's CDR3 is CATSRGGLNTEAFF. CDR3 coding DNA: TGTGCCACCAGCAGAGGGGGGTTGAACACTGAAGCTTTCTTT.

The V gene is TRBV11-1, the J gene TRBJ2-5; 8 nucleotides align to TRBD2. The J call may be in error: the DNA end matches TRBJ2-1 better. The CDR3 runs to 14 residues. Germline CDR1 reads SGHAT; CDR2 reads FQDESV (reference sequence). In DNA, the CDR3 is TGTGCCAGCAGCTTAGGGACTAGCATCAATGAGCAGTTCTTC. Residues: CASSLGTSINEQFF.

The chain uses TRBV20-1 and TRBJ1-6; D is unresolved. Germline V CDR1 and CDR2: DFQATT, SNEGSKA (reference sequence). CDR3 length: 15 residues. V lost 6 bases and J 5 bases, leaving 17 bases between the germline ends. The CDR3 loop reads CSAHQPGIDNSPLHF. CDR3 in DNA: TGCAGTGCCCACCAACCGGGAATAGATAATTCACCCCTCCACTTT.

This clonotype has a handful of counts. The chain joins TRBV7-6 to TRBJ2-2; the match to TRBD1 covers 8 bases. Losses at the gene ends were 3 bases for V and 5 bases for J; bases not matched to a gene: 14. Germline CDR1 is SGHVS and CDR2 is FNYEAQ. The CDR3 has 18 residues. CDR3: CASSFPQGAARSTGELFF. The CDR3 bases are TGTGCCAGCAGCTTTCCGCAGGGGGCCGCGAGGAGTACCGGGGAGCTGTTTTTT.

The V call is TRBV5-1, the J call TRBJ1-2, with D perhaps matching TRBD1 (5 bases). Per germline, CDR1 SGHRS and CDR2 YFSETQ. V lost 0 bases and J 4 bases, leaving 10 bases between the germline ends. The CDR3 has 14 amino acids. The CDR3 spells CASSLETAGYGYTF. The CDR3 DNA is TGCGCCAGCAGCTTGGAGACAGCCGGCTATGGCTACACCTTC.

This clonotype has more than one count but fewer than ten. The rearrangement joins TRBV12-3 or TRBV12-4 to TRBJ1-2; D is unclear. Trimming took off 2 bases at V and 8 bases at J, with 12 bases between the two ends. The CDR3 runs 13 residues. CDR3 sequence reads: CASSLQEGQGYTF. CDR3 nucleotides: TGTGCCAGCAGTTTACAGGAGGGTCAGGGCTACACCTTC.

Concerning this clonotype itself: At one boundary the junction diverges from the germline segment, which might be a read error. V gene TRBV28 combines with J gene TRBJ2-5; D is perhaps TRBD1 (5 bases). The germline gives CDR1 MDHEN, CDR2 SYDVKM. This CDR3 has 17 amino acids. The DNA for the CDR3 is TGTGCCAGCAGTTTAGGACAACGAACAGGATACCAAGAGACCCAGTGCTTC. Translated, it gives CASSLGQRTGYQETQCF.

This clonotype occurred a few times. The chain employs TRBV28 and TRBJ2-3, with D perhaps TRBD1 or TRBD2 (5 bases each). V lost 6 bases and J 6 bases, leaving 10 bases between the germline ends. CDR1 MDHEN and CDR2 SYDVKM come from the germline V gene. The CDR3 runs to 12 residues. The CDR3: CASRGTVDTQYF. The CDR3 nucleotides read TGTGCCAGCAGGGGGACGGTGGATACGCAGTATTTT.

This clonotype came up a few times. The chain has TRBV7-2 and TRBJ1-1; D is unresolved. With 2 bases removed from V and 10 bases from J, the gap between germline ends came to 14 bases. CDR1 and CDR2 (germline): SGHTA, FQGNSA. This CDR3 has 13 residues. The CDR3 DNA reads TGTGCCAGCAGCTTACAAGAGCCCGTGAGAGCTTTCTTT. The encoded protein is CASSLQEPVRAFF.

Only a few counts were recorded for this clonotype. The chain is built from TRBV4-2 and TRBJ2-6; 11 bases align to TRBD2. The CDR3 runs to 17 residues. CDR1 is LGHNA and CDR2 is YNFKEQ in the germline V gene. With V trimmed by 0 bases and J by 4 bases, 2 bases remained unmatched. The CDR3 is CASSQELAGVGANVLTF. The CDR3 bases are TGTGCCAGCAGCCAAGAACTAGCGGGAGTGGGGGCCAACGTCCTGACTTTC.

The sample holds a few counts of this clonotype. V gene TRBV4-2 combines with J gene TRBJ2-5; D is possibly TRBD1 (5 bases). The CDR3 length is 14 residues. Germline loops: CDR1 LGHNA, CDR2 YNFKEQ. The V end lost 9 bases, the J end lost 4 bases, and 18 bases lay between the germline ends. DNA for the CDR3: TGTGCCAGTTCCAGGGTTGGTTTTGGAGAGACCCAGTACTTC. Translated, it gives CASSRVGFGETQYF.

In this sample, this clonotype turned up a few times. This rearrangement joins TRBV7-3 to TRBJ2-1; 7 positions match TRBD2. V lost 2 bases, J lost 5 bases, and 9 bases stayed unmatched. From germline, CDR1 is SGHTA and CDR2 FQGTGA. There are 16 residues in the CDR3. CDR3 protein: CASSLVATGGDNEQFF. DNA for the CDR3: TGTGCCAGCAGCTTAGTCGCCACGGGAGGAGACAATGAGCAGTTCTTC.

This chain uses TRBV29-1 with TRBJ1-1; D is uncertain. CDR1 is SQVTM, CDR2 ANQGSEA, per germline. The V gene lost 6 bases and the J gene lost 8 bases, with 19 bases spanning the gap. The CDR3 is 13 amino acids. The CDR3 coding sequence is TGCAGCGTCTACACCCCTCAGGCTCAGGAAGCTTTCTTT. It codes for CSVYTPQAQEAFF.

This clonotype was seen repeatedly, ten times or more. This chain uses TRBV5-1 with TRBJ2-1, with unresolved D. Per germline, CDR1 SGHRS and CDR2 YFSETQ. V lost 2 bases and J lost 10, with 10 bases in between. There are 12 residues in the CDR3. Written as DNA, the CDR3 is TGCGCCAGCAGCTTAAGAGGCCCCGAGCAGTTCTTC. Its translation: CASSLRGPEQFF.

V usage is TRBV18 and J usage is TRBJ2-1; tentatively, D is TRBD1 (6 bases). The CDR3 has 14 amino acids. The ends were cut back, 3 bases at V and 4 bases at J, with 10 bases in the middle. Germline CDR1 KGHSH, CDR2 LQKENI. CDR3 region: CASSPGQEYNEQFF. The CDR3 DNA reads TGTGCCAGCTCACCGGGACAAGAGTACAATGAGCAGTTCTTC.

This clonotype has a handful of counts. This sequence joins TRBV5-1 and TRBJ2-5; TRBD2 agrees at 8 bases. The DNA end is a closer match to TRBJ2-7, so the J assignment may be wrong. Germline assignment: CDR1 SGHRS and CDR2 YFSETQ. The CDR3 loop spans 16 amino acids. CDR3 nucleotides: TGCGCCAGCAGCTTGGTCCCGAGCGGGAGTGTCTACGAGCAGTACTTC. Translated: CASSLVPSGSVYEQYF.

The sample holds a few counts of this clonotype. This chain joins TRBV5-1 and TRBJ2-3, with TRBD2 identical over 14 bases. This CDR3 is 17 amino acids long. Germline values: CDR1 SGHRS, CDR2 YFSETQ. V lost 0 bases and J lost 6; bases outside the gene matches: 6. The CDR3 DNA reads TGCGCCAGCAGCTTGGGACTAGCGGGAGGGCCCCGGGATACGCAGTATTTT. The encoded protein is CASSLGLAGGPRDTQYF.

The genes are TRBV2 and TRBJ1-5; 12 positions agree with TRBD1. Per germline, CDR1 SNHLY and CDR2 FYNNEI. V gave up 7 bases and J gave up 2 bases; unmatched junction bases: 3. The CDR3 consists of 15 residues. The chain's CDR3 is CASMGQGAGNQPQHF. CDR3 nucleotide sequence: TGTGCCAGCATGGGACAGGGGGCTGGCAATCAGCCCCAGCATTTT.

This clonotype occurred once. The V call is TRBV5-1, the J call TRBJ1-2; D may be TRBD1 (6 bases). V was pared by 4 bases and J by 6 bases, with 16 bases between. Germline V CDR1 and CDR2: SGHRS, YFSETQ. The CDR3 is made up of 14 amino acids. The DNA for the CDR3 is TGCGCCAGCAGCGTGTCGGGACACGGAAATGGCTACACCTTC. Protein sequence: CASSVSGHGNGYTF.

The chain combines TRBV18 with TRBJ2-5; 10 bases map to TRBD2. This CDR3 is built from 15 residues. V shed 5 bases, J shed 5 bases, and the junction held 8 bases outside the gene matches. The germline V gene encodes CDR1 KGHSH and CDR2 LQKENI. The CDR3 coding sequence is TGTGCCAGCTCAACCTTAGCGGGAGGAGCGGAGACCCAGTACTTC. It yields the protein CASSTLAGGAETQYF.

This sequence joins TRBV29-1 and TRBJ2-4; 8 nucleotides match TRBD1. The CDR3 contains 12 residues. The V gene's germline CDR1 is SQVTM and CDR2 ANQGSEA. Losses at the gene ends were 6 bases for V and 8 bases for J; bases not matched to a gene: 6. The CDR3 DNA follows: TGCAGCGTCGGGACAGGTTTCGACATTCAGTACTTC. Encoded protein: CSVGTGFDIQYF.